The 28 T cell receptor beta chains below come from one sample, sequenced in a study of T cell responses to AZD1222 COVID-19 vaccine. Profiled with immunoSEQ multiplex PCR; TCRdb holds only in-frame clones, not every one. The sample yields around 130,000 clones, about 93% seen once. The specimen comprised peripheral blood, sampled on day 0 of AZD1222 vaccination. The receptor set was obtained from an adult in good health.

The rearrangement joins TRBV7-9 to TRBJ1-2, with D maybe TRBD1 (5 bases). This CDR3 is 14 amino acids long. Between the trimmed V and J ends, which lost 4 bases and 5 bases, there was a span of 14 bases. CDR1 is SEHNR and CDR2 is FQNEAQ in the germline V gene (reference sequence). The CDR3 DNA reads as TGTGCCAGCAGCTCCTCCCCAGGGCGATATGGCTACACCTTC. Encoded protein: CASSSSPGRYGYTF.

The gene calls are TRBV18 and TRBJ1-2; 8 bases align to TRBD1. CDR1 KGHSH and CDR2 LQKENI come from the germline V gene. There are 16 residues in the CDR3. V was clipped by 4 bases and J by 2 bases; unmatched bases: 9. CDR3 region: CASSRDRGITNYGYTF. In DNA form, the CDR3 reads TGTGCCAGCTCACGAGACAGGGGCATAACCAACTATGGCTACACCTTC.

J is TRBJ1-5 and V is TRBV2; D is ambiguous. Germline lookup yields CDR1 SNHLY and CDR2 FYNNEI. V was trimmed by 4 bases and J by 7 bases, leaving 8 bases between them. The CDR3 length is 12 residues. The CDR3 DNA follows: TGTGCCAGCAGTGGAGGCGGCCAGCCCCAGCATTTT. It translates to CASSGGGQPQHF.

V gene TRBV10-2 combines with J gene TRBJ1-4; D call uncertain. Per the germline V gene, CDR1 is WSHSY and CDR2 is SAAADI. The CDR3 consists of 15 residues. V dropped 2 bases and J dropped 4 bases, with 11 bases sitting between them. The CDR3 bases are TGCGCCAGCAGTGAGCTAGGGAGGTTTAATGAAAAACTGTTTTTT. Translation: CASSELGRFNEKLFF.

The gene calls are TRBV2 and TRBJ1-1, with D unclear. The germline CDR1 and CDR2 sequences are SNHLY and FYNNEI. V dropped 3 bases and J dropped 8 bases, with 10 bases sitting between them. The CDR3 sequence is 12 residues long. The CDR3: CASSEGITEAFF. The CDR3 region has the DNA TGTGCCAGCAGTGAGGGTATCACCGAAGCTTTCTTT.

This clone was recorded a few times. The chain carries TRBV5-1 and TRBJ1-1; D ambiguous. The CDR3 loop spans 12 amino acids. V was pared by 0 bases and J by 7 bases, with 7 bases between. CDR1 is SGHRS and CDR2 is YFSETQ in the germline V gene. In DNA, the CDR3 is TGCGCCAGCAGCTTGGGAGGTTATGAAGCTTTCTTT. It codes for CASSLGGYEAFF. Complete variable domain (other parts from reference TRBV5-1 and TRBJ1-1): KAGVTQTPRYLIKTRGQQVTLSCSPISGHRSVSWYQQTPGQGLQFLFEYFSETQRNKGNFPGRFSGRQFSNSRSEMNVSTLELGDSALYLCASSLGGYEAFFGQGTRLTVV.

The chain uses TRBV6-8 and TRBJ2-5; unclear D gene. Germline CDR1 reads MNHGY; CDR2 reads SAAAGT. The V gene lost 10 bases and the J gene lost 4 bases, with 13 bases spanning the gap. This CDR3 region has 12 residues. The CDR3 DNA follows: TGTGCCACGTCGGCAACCCTAGAGACCCAGTACTTC. Translation: CATSATLETQYF.

The chain employs TRBV5-1 and TRBJ1-2; no firm D call. The V gene's germline CDR1 is SGHRS and CDR2 YFSETQ. Trimming left V 2 bases short and J 0 bases short, with 8 bases between. This CDR3 has 14 residues. CDR3 sequence reads: CASSFDGTNYGYTF. CDR3 bases: TGCGCCAGCAGCTTCGACGGTACTAACTATGGCTACACCTTC. Combining the CDR3 with reference TRBV5-1 and TRBJ1-2 gives the whole variable domain KAGVTQTPRYLIKTRGQQVTLSCSPISGHRSVSWYQQTPGQGLQFLFEYFSETQRNKGNFPGRFSGRQFSNSRSEMNVSTLELGDSALYLCASSFDGTNYGYTFGSGTRLTVV.

CDR3 loop: CASGPIGADTQYF. Here the CDR3 DNA reads TGTGCCAGCGGTCCTATAGGGGCAGATACGCAGTATTTT. The chain has TRBV9 and TRBJ2-3; TRBD1 might be the D (5 bases). V was pared by 7 bases and J by 4 bases, with 13 bases between. Germline loops: CDR1 SGDLS, CDR2 YYNGEE. CDR3 size: 13 residues.

The V gene is TRBV7-2, the J gene TRBJ1-1, with D possibly matching TRBD1 (5 bases). CDR1 is SGHTA, CDR2 FQGNSA, per germline. This CDR3 contains 14 residues. Trimming removed 2 bases at V and 2 bases at J, with 9 bases between. In nucleotides, the CDR3 is TGTGCCAGCAGCTTATATGGGGCCAACACTGAAGCTTTCTTT. Residues: CASSLYGANTEAFF.

The chain employs TRBV6-5 and TRBJ1-5; possibly TRBD1 for D (5 bases). The CDR3 loop spans 15 amino acids. Germline V gene sequence: CDR1 MNHEY, CDR2 SVGAGI. V lost 0 bases and J 3 bases, leaving 9 bases between the germline ends. DNA of the CDR3: TGTGCCAGCAGTTACTCAAGACAGAACAATCAGCCCCAGCATTTT. Its protein product is CASSYSRQNNQPQHF.

V is TRBV19 and J is TRBJ1-5, with a possible D match to TRBD1 (5 bases). V was shortened by 6 bases and J by 5 bases, with 14 bases between the two germline ends. Per the germline V gene, CDR1 is LNHDA and CDR2 is SQIVND (reference sequence). CDR3 size: 14 residues. The CDR3 DNA is TGTGCCAGTAGGTCCGGGGCTTCTTATCAGCCCCAGCATTTT. This codes for CASRSGASYQPQHF.

The chain carries TRBV7-2 and TRBJ2-1; D is unresolved. The CDR3 extends over 15 amino acids. V shed 0 bases and J shed 1 base, with 7 bases lying between them. The germline gives CDR1 SGHTA, CDR2 FQGNSA. The CDR3 coding sequence is TGTGCCAGCAGCTTAGCTTGGGGTTCCTACAATGAGCAGTTCTTC. Amino acids: CASSLAWGSYNEQFF.

V is TRBV5-1 and J is TRBJ1-2, with 8 bases aligning to TRBD1. Germline V lookup: CDR1 SGHRS, CDR2 YFSETQ. The ends lost 3 bases at V and 2 bases at J; junction bases unmatched: 6. The CDR3 runs to 15 residues. CDR3 residues: CASSSGTGQNYGYTF. The CDR3 nucleotides are TGCGCCAGCAGCTCTGGGACAGGACAAAACTATGGCTACACCTTC.

V is TRBV12-3 or TRBV12-4 and J is TRBJ1-2; D is perhaps TRBD1 (5 bases). This CDR3 comprises 13 residues. V was pared by 6 bases and J by 5 bases, with 13 bases between. The CDR3 nucleotides are TGTGCCAGCAGCCCACCTGGGGGGTATGGCTACACCTTC. Amino acids: CASSPPGGYGYTF.

The chain combines TRBV5-1 with TRBJ1-2, with 9 bases aligning to TRBD1. Per the germline V gene, CDR1 is SGHRS and CDR2 is YFSETQ. The CDR3 has 14 residues. V shed 4 bases and J 3 bases; nucleotides not matched to a gene: 4. The CDR3 sequence: CASSPDRGDYGYTF. The DNA for the CDR3 is TGCGCCAGCAGCCCTGACAGGGGGGACTATGGCTACACCTTC.

The chain links TRBV18 to TRBJ2-7; D remains ambiguous. Trimming left V 3 bases short and J 2 bases short, with 8 bases between. The CDR3 extends over 13 amino acids. CDR1 is KGHSH, CDR2 LQKENI, per germline. The CDR3, as DNA: TGTGCCAGCTCACCGGTGCCTACCTACGAGCAGTACTTC. Residues: CASSPVPTYEQYF.

The chain joins TRBV5-4 to TRBJ1-2, with TRBD1 matching 9 bases. The length of the CDR3 is 15 residues. Per germline, CDR1 SGHNT and CDR2 YYREEE (reference sequence). Losses at the gene ends were 4 bases for V and 7 bases for J; bases not matched to a gene: 11. The CDR3 loop is CASSPNRQGGTGYTF. Written as DNA, the CDR3 is TGTGCCAGCAGCCCGAATCGACAGGGGGGGACTGGCTACACCTTC.

The V and J genes are TRBV2 and TRBJ1-2, with 7 bases lining up with TRBD1. The germline gives CDR1 SNHLY, CDR2 FYNNEI. This CDR3 has 15 residues. Trimming cost V 4 bases and J 2 bases; bases outside gene matches: 7. CDR3 DNA: TGTGCCAGCAGTGTAGGGGACAGAAAGAACTATGGCTACACCTTC. It yields the protein CASSVGDRKNYGYTF.

This clone was seen just once. The rearrangement links TRBV29-1 to TRBJ1-1; 10 bases map to TRBD1. Looked up from germline, CDR1 is SQVTM and CDR2 is ANQGSEA. Losses at the gene ends were 6 bases for V and 1 base for J; bases not matched to a gene: 5. This CDR3 region has 14 residues. DNA for the CDR3: TGCAGCGTCACCGGGACAGGGGAGAACACTGAAGCTTTCTTT. It translates to CSVTGTGENTEAFF.

This clone is a singleton in its sample. The CDR3 loop is CASSQVPSGPFF. CDR3 bases: TGTGCCAGCAGCCAAGTTCCAAGCGGGCCGTTCTTC. V is TRBV3-1 (or the pseudogene TRBV3-2) and J is TRBJ2-1; a possible D gene is TRBD2 (6 bases). V lost 1 base, J lost 15 bases, and 13 bases lay in between. CDR3 size: 12 residues. Germline CDR1 is LGHDT and CDR2 is YNNKEL (reference sequence).

The genes are TRBV6-5 and TRBJ2-2; the D call may be TRBD1 or TRBD2 (5 bases each). The V gene's germline CDR1 is MNHEY and CDR2 SVGAGI. The V gene lost 4 bases and the J gene lost 3 bases, with 12 bases spanning the gap. The length of the CDR3 is 15 residues. The CDR3 loop is CASSSGRSHTGELFF. The CDR3 bases are TGTGCCAGCAGTTCGGGACGGTCTCACACCGGGGAGCTGTTTTTT.

The rearrangement joins TRBV29-1 to TRBJ1-2, with D unclear. Trimming pared 2 bases from V and 2 bases from J, leaving 12 bases between. The CDR3 is 14 amino acids. In germline, CDR1 is SQVTM, CDR2 ANQGSEA. Here the CDR3 reads CSVESAIRNYGYTF. DNA for the CDR3: TGCAGCGTTGAATCCGCCATCAGGAACTATGGCTACACCTTC.

This clone was counted a single time. This chain links TRBV6-6 with TRBJ2-7; D is possibly TRBD1 (5 bases). The germline V gene has CDR1 MNHNY and CDR2 SVGAGI (reference sequence). The CDR3 has 10 amino acids. V was pared by 6 bases and J by 5 bases, with 5 bases between. This CDR3 is CASRGHEQYF. The CDR3 DNA reads TGTGCCAGCAGGGGGCACGAGCAGTACTTC.

This clone occurred a few times. V is TRBV19 and J is TRBJ1-1, with unresolved D. V was trimmed by 3 bases and J by 2 bases, leaving 10 bases between them. In germline, CDR1 is LNHDA, CDR2 SQIVND (reference sequence). The CDR3 consists of 14 residues. The CDR3, as DNA: TGTGCCAGTAGTATCCAGGCGATCAACACTGAAGCTTTCTTT. It codes for CASSIQAINTEAFF. Full variable domain (missing parts from reference TRBV19 and TRBJ1-1): DGGITQSPKYLFRKEGQNVTLSCEQNLNHDAMYWYRQDPGQGLRLIYYSQIVNDFQKGDIAEGYSVSREKKESFPLTVTSAQKNPTAFYLCASSIQAINTEAFFGQGTRLTVV.

J is TRBJ1-1 and V is TRBV11-2; TRBD1 agrees at 7 bases. The V segment lost 2 bases and the J segment 0 bases; nucleotides outside the gene matches: 3. This CDR3 is built from 15 residues. Germline-derived CDR1 and CDR2 are SGHAT and FQNNGV. The chain's CDR3 is CASSLYGTVNTEAFF. The CDR3 coding sequence is TGTGCCAGCAGCTTATACGGGACAGTGAACACTGAAGCTTTCTTT.

In its sample, this clone was seen a few times. V gene TRBV29-1 combines with J gene TRBJ2-5, with TRBD2 identical over 14 bases. The CDR3 is 14 amino acids. Per the germline V gene, CDR1 is SQVTM and CDR2 is ANQGSEA. V shed 6 bases, J shed 1 base, and the junction held 1 base outside the gene matches. CDR3 protein: CSVGLAGGQETQYF. DNA for the CDR3: TGCAGCGTAGGACTAGCGGGGGGCCAAGAGACCCAGTACTTC.

V usage is TRBV5-4 and J usage is TRBJ2-3; D is uncertain. Trimming pared 0 bases from V and 1 base from J, leaving 6 bases between. The CDR3 sequence is 14 residues long. Germline loops: CDR1 SGHNT, CDR2 YYREEE (reference sequence). CDR3 in DNA: TGTGCCAGCAGCTTGGGTTCCCGCACAGATACGCAGTATTTT. Its translation is CASSLGSRTDTQYF.